These 2 T cell receptor beta chains came from one sample sequenced in a study of OX40 agonist ivuxolimab in advanced cancers. The repertoire was sequenced with immunoSEQ multiplex PCR; TCRdb's copy has only in-frame clones and lacks some. The repertoire includes about 51,000 clones, about 88% of them detected once, and about 3.7% sits in the top ten. The sample consisted of CD4+ or CD8+ T cells sorted from blood, taken in a trial of the OX40 agonist ivuxolimab. Receptors were obtained from an adult with an advanced solid tumor such as melanoma, head and neck, liver or kidney cancer.

The V gene is TRBV6-1, the J gene TRBJ2-7, with D uncertain. V was pared by 3 bases and J by 3 bases, with 9 bases between. The CDR3 runs to 13 residues. The V gene's germline CDR1 is MNHNS and CDR2 SASEGT. Written as DNA, the CDR3 is TGTGCCAGCAGTGAGAGTAGACTCTACGAGCAGTACTTC. Translating it yields CASSESRLYEQYF.

V and J are TRBV20-1 and TRBJ2-1; D is unclear. V lost 4 bases to trimming and J lost 5 bases, with 3 bases between them. This CDR3 is 10 amino acids long. Germline values: CDR1 DFQATT, CDR2 SNEGSKA (reference sequence). CDR3 loop: CSATDNEQFF. The CDR3 DNA reads as TGCAGTGCTACCGACAATGAGCAGTTCTTC.